These 10 T cell receptor beta chains came from one sample sequenced in a study of T cells in Graves' hyperthyroidism and ophthalmopathy. Amplified TCR beta CDR3 regions derived from RNA transcripts. Primed by the HTBI set, a first-round RT-PCR was run on the TCR CDR3. TCRdb re-derived calls from the multiplex PCR reads in MiXCR, one entry per CDR3 protein. The sample holds 610,000 or so distinct CDR3 sequences, about half seen once. What was sequenced was peripheral blood or thyroid tissue (not recorded which). The receptors come from a woman between 18 and 29 years old with Graves' hyperthyroidism.

This clonotype has ten or more counts. The genes are TRBV10-3 and TRBJ2-7, with D possibly being TRBD1 (6 bases). CDR1 ENHRY and CDR2 SYGVKD come from the germline V gene. Trimming took off 6 bases at V and 5 bases at J, with 8 bases between the two ends. The CDR3 totals 11 residues. The chain's CDR3 is CAIRGQHEQYF. The CDR3 nucleotides are TGTGCCATCAGAGGACAGCACGAGCAGTACTTC.

With respect to this clonotype: This may come from a read error, since a much larger clone is one base off. The CDR3 loop is CASSPWSGESREQYF. The CDR3 nucleotides read TGCGCCAGCAGTCCCTGGTCAGGGGAGAGCAGAGAGCAGTACTTC. The chain employs TRBV5-1 and TRBJ2-7; TRBD1 might be the D (6 bases). V was shortened by 5 bases and J by 7 bases, with 22 bases between the two germline ends. The CDR3 covers 15 residues. Germline-derived CDR1 and CDR2 are SGHRS and YFSETQ.

This clonotype was detected ten times or more. J is TRBJ2-7 and V is TRBV4-2; D may be TRBD1 (5 bases). The CDR3 extends over 13 amino acids. Per germline, CDR1 LGHNA and CDR2 YNFKEQ. V was cut by 1 base and J by 3 bases, with 7 bases left in between. CDR3 loop: CASSQATDYEQYF. CDR3 coding DNA: TGTGCCAGCAGCCAAGCGACAGACTACGAGCAGTACTTC.

The table lists this clonotype with a count of one. A much more abundant neighbour one base away suggests this may be a read error. Here the CDR3 omits its conserved ending phenylalanine or tryptophan, so a read error is the likely source. CDR3 DNA sequence: TGCGCCAGCAGCTTTGAGGGGGCTGATGAAGCTTTCCTT. Amino acids: CASSFEGADEAFL. The chain joins TRBV5-1 to TRBJ1-1; TRBD1 aligns across 7 bases. The CDR3 covers 13 residues. Germline CDR1 reads SGHRS; CDR2 reads YFSETQ. V trimming: 2 bases; J trimming: 7 bases; junction bases outside the gene matches: 5.

This clonotype was seen at least ten times. The chain uses TRBV20-1 and TRBJ1-1; the D gene is possibly TRBD1 (5 bases). This CDR3 is 14 amino acids long. The V gene lost 0 bases and the J gene lost 1 base, with 9 bases spanning the gap. The germline V gene has CDR1 DFQATT and CDR2 SNEGSKA (reference sequence). DNA of the CDR3: TGCAGTGCTAGAGATCAGGGTCGGAACACTGAAGCTTTCTTT. This gives the protein CSARDQGRNTEAFF.

CDR3 loop: CASSQDTAVHSPLHF. DNA for the CDR3: TGTGCCAGCAGCCAAGATACTGCCGTCCATTCACCCCTCCACTTT. V usage is TRBV9 and J usage is TRBJ1-6, with D unresolved. V was pared by 4 bases and J by 8 bases, with 16 bases between. Germline V CDR1 and CDR2: SGDLS, YYNGEE. The CDR3 has 15 residues.

There are many counts of this clonotype. The chain uses TRBV24-1 and TRBJ2-7; possible D gene TRBD1, 6 bases. CDR1 and CDR2 from the germline V gene are KGHDR and SFDVKD. Trimming removed 6 bases at V and 0 bases at J, with 23 bases between. This CDR3 is built from 18 residues. CDR3: CATSWFRQARISSYEQYF. DNA of the CDR3: TGTGCCACCAGTTGGTTTCGACAGGCGAGAATCAGCTCCTACGAGCAGTACTTC.

This clonotype has just a few counts. The chain carries TRBV4-1 and TRBJ2-7; weak D call: TRBD1 (8 bases). Trimming cost V 3 bases and J 4 bases, with 19 bases left between them. The V gene's germline CDR1 is MGHRA and CDR2 YSYEKL. The CDR3 runs to 16 residues. The CDR3 region has the DNA TGCGCCAGCAGCCATGGGAGGGGCAGGGGGCTTTACGAGCAGTACTTC. This codes for CASSHGRGRGLYEQYF.

In its sample, this clonotype was seen once. This chain uses TRBV5-3 with TRBJ1-5; 7 positions match TRBD1. TRBV5-3 has ORF status, its function being uncertain. V gave up 10 bases and J gave up 0 bases; unmatched junction bases: 10. CDR3 length: 15 amino acids. CDR3: CAGSGTAYSNQPQHF. The CDR3 nucleotides read TGTGCCGGATCAGGGACAGCGTATAGCAATCAGCCCCAGCATTTT.

This chain uses TRBV7-8 with TRBJ2-5; the D gene is possibly TRBD1 (5 bases). This CDR3 comprises 15 residues. The germline CDR1 and CDR2 sequences are SGHVS and FQNEAQ. The V gene lost 0 bases and the J gene lost 2 bases, with 10 bases spanning the gap. The CDR3 is CASSLAGKGQETQYF. The CDR3 DNA reads as TGTGCCAGCAGCTTAGCCGGAAAGGGGCAAGAGACCCAGTACTTC.